These 24 T cell receptor beta chains were sequenced from one sample in a study of Ad26.COV2.S vaccination and SARS-CoV-2 variants. Treatment noted: around 19 received Ad26.COV2.S at low or high dose, single or two shots; several received placebo; per-sample allocation not given. The samples date from day 63 after the first vaccine or placebo injection. Some clones are missing from TCRdb's copy, which holds only in-frame ones; the method was immunoSEQ multiplex PCR. Of roughly 350,000 clones listed, roughly 84% are singletons. This specimen consisted of peripheral blood, obtained in a trial of Ad26.COV2.S vaccine versus placebo. Receptors originate from a person between 18 and 60 years old who received the Ad26.COV2.S COVID-19 vaccine or a placebo.

Concerning this clone itself: Other DNA sequences in this sample translate to the same CDR3. The rearrangement joins TRBV4-1 to TRBJ1-1, with D uncertain. The germline V gene encodes CDR1 MGHRA and CDR2 YSYEKL. Trimming removed 1 base from V and 5 bases from J, with 2 bases in between. The CDR3 covers 11 residues. The CDR3 nucleotides read TGCGCCAGCAGCCAAGGTACTGAAGCTTTCTTT. As protein: CASSQGTEAFF.

J is TRBJ2-7 and V is TRBV7-6; 11 nucleotides align to TRBD1. The germline V gene has CDR1 SGHVS and CDR2 FNYEAQ. Trimming removed 5 bases from V and 2 bases from J; junction bases left unmatched: 8. This CDR3 contains 16 residues. The DNA for the CDR3 is TGTGCCAGCAGCCCGCCCCCGGGACAGGGGGCCTACGAGCAGTACTTC. Translated: CASSPPPGQGAYEQYF.

The rearrangement joins TRBV7-2 to TRBJ1-6; tentatively, D is TRBD1 (6 bases). Germline CDR1 SGHTA, CDR2 FQGNSA. The CDR3 sequence is 18 residues long. V was clipped by 4 bases and J by 1 base, with 17 bases between them. The CDR3 loop reads CASSSQGGGASYNSPLHF. In DNA, the CDR3 is TGTGCCAGCAGCTCCCAAGGTGGGGGCGCGTCCTATAATTCACCCCTCCACTTT.

The chain recombines TRBV21-1 with TRBJ1-1; TRBD1 is the table's D call and was not checked against the DNA. TRBV21-1 is noted as a pseudogene. The CDR3 loop spans 16 amino acids. CDR3 nucleotides: TGTGCCAGCAGCAAAGCCTCCAGGGCCATGAACACTGAAGCTTTCTTT. Its protein is CASSKASRAMNTEAFF.

The chain joins TRBV7-9 to TRBJ2-3; D is possibly TRBD2 (6 bases). Trimming shortened V by 2 bases and J by 5 bases, and 17 bases separated the two germline ends. This CDR3 contains 16 residues. Germline V CDR1 and CDR2: SEHNR, FQNEAQ (reference sequence). DNA of the CDR3: TGTGCCAGCAGCTTAAGGGGTGGAGGGGTCGGAGATACGCAGTATTTT. The encoded protein is CASSLRGGGVGDTQYF. Looking up the rest from reference TRBV7-9 and TRBJ2-3 gives the full variable domain: DTGVSQNPRHKITKRGQNVTFRCDPISEHNRLYWYRQTLGQGPEFLTYFQNEAQLEKSRLLSDRFSAERPKGSFSTLEIQRTEQGDSAMYLCASSLRGGGVGDTQYFGPGTRLTVL.

V is TRBV5-1 and J is TRBJ2-1; D may be TRBD2 (6 bases). The CDR3 is 16 amino acids. Germline lookup yields CDR1 SGHRS and CDR2 YFSETQ. Trimming removed 5 bases at V and 2 bases at J, with 17 bases between. The CDR3 nucleotides are TGCGCCAGCAGAGGTTCACTAGCAGTCGCCTACAATGAGCAGTTCTTC. It yields the protein CASRGSLAVAYNEQFF.

The chain uses TRBV10-3 and TRBJ2-7; 7 bases line up with TRBD1. Trimming took 4 bases from V and 4 from J; bases not matched to a gene: 19. This CDR3 is built from 18 residues. The germline CDR1 and CDR2 sequences are ENHRY and SYGVKD. In nucleotides, the CDR3 is TGTGCCATCAGTGGGGGAAAGGACAGGCTCCTTCAAGGGTACGAGCAGTACTTC. This codes for CAISGGKDRLLQGYEQYF.

This clone occurred a few times. The chain combines TRBV11-1 with TRBJ2-7; maybe TRBD1 (5 bases). The CDR3 contains 12 residues. Trimming pared 6 bases from V and 3 bases from J, leaving 9 bases between. Germline V gene data show CDR1 as SGHAT and CDR2 as FQDESV (reference sequence). CDR3 nucleotide sequence: TGTGCCAGCAGTTTCCAGGGCTACGAGCAGTACTTC. Protein sequence: CASSFQGYEQYF.

The rearrangement uses TRBV2 and TRBJ2-1; the match to TRBD1 covers 8 bases. V lost 6 bases, J lost 3 bases, and 1 base stayed unmatched. Germline V gives CDR1 SNHLY, CDR2 FYNNEI. The CDR3 is 13 amino acids. CDR3 sequence: CASRDRDYNEQFF. The CDR3 coding sequence is TGTGCCAGCAGGGACAGGGACTACAATGAGCAGTTCTTC. The whole variable domain, filled in from reference TRBV2 and TRBJ2-1, reads EPEVTQTPSHQVTQMGQEVILRCVPISNHLYFYWYRQILGQKVEFLVSFYNNEISEKSEIFDDQFSVERPDGSNFTLKIRSTKLEDSAMYFCASRDRDYNEQFFGPGTRLTVL.

The V gene is TRBV28, the J gene TRBJ2-7, with D perhaps TRBD2 (5 bases). The CDR3 sequence is 14 residues long. Germline V gives CDR1 MDHEN, CDR2 SYDVKM. V dropped 5 bases and J dropped 3 bases, with 14 bases sitting between them. The CDR3 DNA follows: TGTGCCAGCAGTCCCTGGGGAGCCCGCTACGAGCAGTACTTC. Translated, it gives CASSPWGARYEQYF. Combining the CDR3 with reference TRBV28 and TRBJ2-7 gives the whole variable domain DVKVTQSSRYLVKRTGEKVFLECVQDMDHENMFWYRQDPGLGLRLIYFSYDVKMKEKGDIPEGYSVSREKKERFSLILESASTNQTSMYLCASSPWGARYEQYFGPGTRLTVT.

The chain combines TRBV3-1 (or the pseudogene TRBV3-2) with TRBJ2-7; 8 bases align to TRBD1. The CDR3 totals 14 residues. Germline values: CDR1 LGHDT, CDR2 YNNKEL (reference sequence). V lost 2 bases and J lost 6; bases outside the gene matches: 6. The CDR3 here is CASSQTGQGSEQYF. In DNA, the CDR3 is TGTGCCAGCAGCCAAACCGGACAGGGCTCCGAGCAGTACTTC.

V and J are TRBV14 and TRBJ1-4; D is unresolved. The CDR3 runs to 15 residues. The V end lost 3 bases, the J end lost 4 bases, and 12 bases lay between the germline ends. Germline CDR1 is SGHDN and CDR2 is FVKESK. Here the CDR3 DNA reads TGTGCCAGCAGCCAGTTCAGGAGCTTTAATGAAAAACTGTTTTTT. Translating gives CASSQFRSFNEKLFF.

The chain recombines TRBV30 with TRBJ1-1, with D possibly matching TRBD1 (6 bases). The ends were cut back, 4 bases at V and 6 bases at J, with 24 bases in the middle. The CDR3 is 16 residues long. The germline V gene encodes CDR1 GTSNPN and CDR2 SVGIG (reference sequence). In DNA form, the CDR3 reads TGTGCCTGGACGGACAGCGCCATCCTCCTGAAGGCTGAAGCTTTCTTT. This codes for CAWTDSAILLKAEAFF. Drawing the rest from reference TRBV30 and TRBJ1-1, the complete variable domain is SQTIHQWPATLVQPVGSPLSLECTVEGTSNPNLYWYRQAAGRGLQLLFYSVGIGQISSEVPQNLSASRPQDRQFILSSKKLLLSDSGFYLCAWTDSAILLKAEAFFGQGTRLTVV.

The V and J genes are TRBV28 and TRBJ1-5; D perhaps matches TRBD1 (6 bases). Trimming left V 6 bases short and J 6 bases short, with 12 bases between. The length of the CDR3 is 13 residues. CDR1 MDHEN and CDR2 SYDVKM come from the germline V gene. CDR3 residues: CASSPQGTQPQHF. The CDR3 nucleotides are TGTGCCAGCAGCCCACAGGGAACTCAGCCCCAGCATTTT.

This clone was recorded once. The chain uses TRBV3-1 (or the pseudogene TRBV3-2) and TRBJ2-5, with TRBD1 identical over 7 bases. Germline CDR1 LGHDT, CDR2 YNNKEL (reference sequence). The trim removed 6 bases at V and 2 bases at J, leaving 9 bases unmatched. The CDR3 contains 15 residues. CDR3 sequence (DNA): TGTGCCAGCAGGCTACTGGGGACAGAACAAGAGACCCAGTACTTC. It encodes CASRLLGTEQETQYF.

CDR3 DNA sequence: TGTGCCAGCAGTGCGACCGGGGGGGAATTCTATGGCTACACCTTC. This codes for CASSATGGEFYGYTF. The V and J genes are TRBV2 and TRBJ1-2; D possibly corresponds to TRBD1 (5 bases). The CDR3 extends over 15 amino acids. The germline V gene encodes CDR1 SNHLY and CDR2 FYNNEI. Trimming cost V 4 bases and J 4 bases, with 16 bases left between them.

This rearrangement joins TRBV24-1 to TRBJ2-5; D ambiguous. Germline CDR1 is KGHDR and CDR2 is SFDVKD. V lost 6 bases to trimming and J lost 0 bases, with 13 bases between them. CDR3 length: 15 amino acids. Here the CDR3 reads CATSSKRTDQETQYF. As DNA, the CDR3 is TGTGCCACCAGTTCTAAAAGGACGGACCAAGAGACCCAGTACTTC.

This clone showed up just once. The gene calls are TRBV7-9 and TRBJ1-2; D is ambiguous. The CDR3 is 12 amino acids. Trimming shortened V by 6 bases and J by 2 bases, and 7 bases separated the two germline ends. Germline V lookup: CDR1 SEHNR, CDR2 FQNEAQ (reference sequence). The CDR3 nucleotides are TGTGCCAGCAGAATGGAAAACTATGGCTACACCTTC. This gives the protein CASRMENYGYTF.

This chain links TRBV6-8 with TRBJ1-6; TRBD1 is a possible D gene (5 bases). From germline, CDR1 is MNHGY and CDR2 SAAAGT. Trimming removed 0 bases at V and 4 bases at J, with 10 bases between. The length of the CDR3 is 16 residues. The CDR3 region is CASSYSMTVYNSPLHF. CDR3 DNA sequence: TGTGCCAGCAGTTACTCAATGACAGTATATAATTCACCCCTCCACTTT.

The CDR3 region has the DNA TGCGCCAGCAGCTTGGGGCCGTCCCAAGAGACCCAGTACTTC. This encodes CASSLGPSQETQYF. This chain uses TRBV5-1 with TRBJ2-5, with unresolved D. V lost 0 bases and J lost 1, with 7 bases in between. The CDR3 is 14 residues long. Germline-derived CDR1 and CDR2 are SGHRS and YFSETQ.

This clone is a singleton in its sample. This rearrangement joins TRBV6-2 or TRBV6-3 to TRBJ1-2, with D unclear. CDR3 length equals 14 residues. CDR1 MNHEY and CDR2 SVGEGT come from the germline V gene. With 2 bases removed from V and 1 base from J, the gap between germline ends came to 8 bases. The CDR3, as DNA: TGTGCCAGCAGTTACGGCTTGGGTAACTATGGCTACACCTTC. Its protein is CASSYGLGNYGYTF.

The rearrangement links TRBV5-1 to TRBJ1-1; D remains ambiguous. The germline V and J ends were trimmed by 0 bases and 1 base, with 13 bases remaining between them. The CDR3 runs to 16 residues. The germline gives CDR1 SGHRS, CDR2 YFSETQ. The CDR3 nucleotides are TGCGCCAGCAGCTTGGCCGTTATGGTGAGGAACACTGAAGCTTTCTTT. Protein product: CASSLAVMVRNTEAFF.

The genes are TRBV13 and TRBJ2-5; D is unclear. V lost 2 bases and J 5 bases, leaving 9 bases between the germline ends. CDR1 and CDR2 (germline): PRHDT, FYEKMQ (reference sequence). This CDR3 spans 13 amino acids. The CDR3 loop is CASSLLGSETQYF. CDR3 coding DNA: TGTGCCAGCAGCTTATTGGGATCGGAGACCCAGTACTTC.

The chain employs TRBV18 and TRBJ1-2, with D tentatively TRBD1 (5 bases). The V end was cut by 1 base, the J end by 5 bases, with 17 bases between. Germline V gives CDR1 KGHSH, CDR2 LQKENI. This CDR3 is 16 amino acids long. The CDR3 sequence: CASSPQGLREGYGYTF. In DNA form, the CDR3 reads TGTGCCAGCTCACCACAGGGACTCAGGGAGGGGTATGGCTACACCTTC.